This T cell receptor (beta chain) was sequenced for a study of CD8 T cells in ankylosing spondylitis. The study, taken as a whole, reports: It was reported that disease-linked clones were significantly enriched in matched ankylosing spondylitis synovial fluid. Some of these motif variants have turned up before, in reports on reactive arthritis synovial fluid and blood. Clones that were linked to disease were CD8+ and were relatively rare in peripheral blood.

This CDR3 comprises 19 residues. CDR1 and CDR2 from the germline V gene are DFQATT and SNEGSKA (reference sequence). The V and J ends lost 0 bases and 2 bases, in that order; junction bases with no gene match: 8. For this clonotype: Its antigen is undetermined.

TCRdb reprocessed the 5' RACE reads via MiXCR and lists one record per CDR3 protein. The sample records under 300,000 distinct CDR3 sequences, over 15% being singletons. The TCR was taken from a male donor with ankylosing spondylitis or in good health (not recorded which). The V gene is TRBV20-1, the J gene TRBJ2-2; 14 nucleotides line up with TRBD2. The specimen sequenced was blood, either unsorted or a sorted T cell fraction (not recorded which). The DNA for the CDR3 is TGCAGTGCTAGAGATATCGGACTAGCGGGAGGAATAAACACCGGGGAGCTGTTTTTT. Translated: CSARDIGLAGGINTGELFF.